This T cell receptor (beta chain) appears in the sequencing data of a study of T cells in localized non-small cell lung cancer. Study outcomes and limitations: A median of about 58 of the top 100 tumor clones appeared in adjacent lung, which was paired and uninvolved.

This table comes from immunoSEQ multiplex PCR, and its TCRdb copy is limited to in-frame clones, with some not included. The sample records 7,900 or so clones, around 60% being singletons. Comments on this clone: The antigen is not known.

CDR1 and CDR2 from the germline V gene are KGHSH and LQKENI. This CDR3 has 16 residues. Losses at the gene ends were 6 bases for V and 1 base for J; bases not matched to a gene: 10. Sequencing was performed on lymph node tissue, taken before any cancer treatment. The sequence came from a male donor older than 55 with stage I squamous cell lung carcinoma. The chain recombines TRBV18 with TRBJ2-5, with 8 positions matching TRBD2. CDR3 sequence: CASSPIAGTSQETQYF. For the CDR3, the DNA is TGTGCCAGCTCCCCGATTGCGGGGACTAGCCAAGAGACCCAGTACTTC. The full variable domain, its missing parts supplied by reference TRBV18 and TRBJ2-5, is NAGVMQNPRHLVRRRGQEARLRCSPMKGHSHVYWYRQLPEEGLKFMVYLQKENIIDESGMPKERFSAEFPKEGPSILRIQQVVRGDSAAYFCASSPIAGTSQETQYFGPGTRLLVL.